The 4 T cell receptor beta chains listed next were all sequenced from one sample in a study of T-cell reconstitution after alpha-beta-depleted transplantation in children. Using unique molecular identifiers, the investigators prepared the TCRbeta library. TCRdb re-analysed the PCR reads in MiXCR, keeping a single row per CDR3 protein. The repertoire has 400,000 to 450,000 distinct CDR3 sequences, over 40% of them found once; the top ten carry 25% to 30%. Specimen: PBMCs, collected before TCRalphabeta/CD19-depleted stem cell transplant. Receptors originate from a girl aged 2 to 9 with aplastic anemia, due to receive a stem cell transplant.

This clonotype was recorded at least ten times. CDR3 DNA: TGCGCCAGCAGCCCCGCGGGCGGATCCATGAACACTGAAGCTTTCTTT. Its translation is CASSPAGGSMNTEAFF. The V call is TRBV4-3, the J call TRBJ1-1; D call uncertain. The CDR3 is 16 residues long. Germline-derived CDR1 and CDR2 are LGHNA and YSLEER. The V end lost 4 bases, the J end lost 0 bases, and 15 bases lay between the germline ends.

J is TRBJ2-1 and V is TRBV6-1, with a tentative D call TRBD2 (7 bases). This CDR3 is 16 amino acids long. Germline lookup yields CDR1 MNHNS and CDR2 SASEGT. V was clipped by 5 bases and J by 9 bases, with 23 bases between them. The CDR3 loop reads CASSPNKGGAAGEQFF. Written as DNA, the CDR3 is TGTGCCAGCAGTCCGAACAAGGGGGGGGCCGCGGGTGAGCAGTTCTTC.

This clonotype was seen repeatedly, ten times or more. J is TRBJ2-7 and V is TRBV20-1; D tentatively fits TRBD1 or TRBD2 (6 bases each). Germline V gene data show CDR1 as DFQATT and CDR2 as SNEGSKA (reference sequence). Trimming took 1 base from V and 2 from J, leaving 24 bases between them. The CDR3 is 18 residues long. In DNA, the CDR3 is TGCAGTGCTAGAGCAGGGGCAGGTCAGGATTGGGGGGCCTACGAGCAGTACTTC. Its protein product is CSARAGAGQDWGAYEQYF.

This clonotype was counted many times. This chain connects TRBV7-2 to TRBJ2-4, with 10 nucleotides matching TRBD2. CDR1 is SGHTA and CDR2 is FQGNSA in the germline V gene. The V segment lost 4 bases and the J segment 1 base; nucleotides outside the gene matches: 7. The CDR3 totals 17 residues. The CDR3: CASSSLAGVGAKNIQYF. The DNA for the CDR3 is TGTGCCAGCAGCTCCCTAGCGGGAGTAGGGGCCAAAAACATTCAGTACTTC.